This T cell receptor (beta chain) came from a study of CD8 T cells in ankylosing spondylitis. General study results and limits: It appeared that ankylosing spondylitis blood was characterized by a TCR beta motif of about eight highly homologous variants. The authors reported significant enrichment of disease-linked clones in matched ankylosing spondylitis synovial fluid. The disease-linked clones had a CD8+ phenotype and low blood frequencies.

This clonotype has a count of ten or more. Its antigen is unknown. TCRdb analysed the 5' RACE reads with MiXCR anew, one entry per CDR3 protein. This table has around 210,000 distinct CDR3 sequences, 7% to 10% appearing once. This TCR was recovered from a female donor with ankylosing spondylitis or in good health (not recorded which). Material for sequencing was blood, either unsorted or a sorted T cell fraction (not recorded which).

The CDR3 DNA is TGTGCCAGCAGGGGGGCTAGCGACAAGTACACCGGGGAGCTGTTTTTT. Residues: CASRGASDKYTGELFF. The chain joins TRBV2 to TRBJ2-2; D is possibly TRBD1 or TRBD2 (6 bases each). CDR3 size: 16 residues. CDR1 and CDR2 (germline): SNHLY, FYNNEI. V was trimmed by 6 bases and J by 3 bases, leaving 17 bases between them.